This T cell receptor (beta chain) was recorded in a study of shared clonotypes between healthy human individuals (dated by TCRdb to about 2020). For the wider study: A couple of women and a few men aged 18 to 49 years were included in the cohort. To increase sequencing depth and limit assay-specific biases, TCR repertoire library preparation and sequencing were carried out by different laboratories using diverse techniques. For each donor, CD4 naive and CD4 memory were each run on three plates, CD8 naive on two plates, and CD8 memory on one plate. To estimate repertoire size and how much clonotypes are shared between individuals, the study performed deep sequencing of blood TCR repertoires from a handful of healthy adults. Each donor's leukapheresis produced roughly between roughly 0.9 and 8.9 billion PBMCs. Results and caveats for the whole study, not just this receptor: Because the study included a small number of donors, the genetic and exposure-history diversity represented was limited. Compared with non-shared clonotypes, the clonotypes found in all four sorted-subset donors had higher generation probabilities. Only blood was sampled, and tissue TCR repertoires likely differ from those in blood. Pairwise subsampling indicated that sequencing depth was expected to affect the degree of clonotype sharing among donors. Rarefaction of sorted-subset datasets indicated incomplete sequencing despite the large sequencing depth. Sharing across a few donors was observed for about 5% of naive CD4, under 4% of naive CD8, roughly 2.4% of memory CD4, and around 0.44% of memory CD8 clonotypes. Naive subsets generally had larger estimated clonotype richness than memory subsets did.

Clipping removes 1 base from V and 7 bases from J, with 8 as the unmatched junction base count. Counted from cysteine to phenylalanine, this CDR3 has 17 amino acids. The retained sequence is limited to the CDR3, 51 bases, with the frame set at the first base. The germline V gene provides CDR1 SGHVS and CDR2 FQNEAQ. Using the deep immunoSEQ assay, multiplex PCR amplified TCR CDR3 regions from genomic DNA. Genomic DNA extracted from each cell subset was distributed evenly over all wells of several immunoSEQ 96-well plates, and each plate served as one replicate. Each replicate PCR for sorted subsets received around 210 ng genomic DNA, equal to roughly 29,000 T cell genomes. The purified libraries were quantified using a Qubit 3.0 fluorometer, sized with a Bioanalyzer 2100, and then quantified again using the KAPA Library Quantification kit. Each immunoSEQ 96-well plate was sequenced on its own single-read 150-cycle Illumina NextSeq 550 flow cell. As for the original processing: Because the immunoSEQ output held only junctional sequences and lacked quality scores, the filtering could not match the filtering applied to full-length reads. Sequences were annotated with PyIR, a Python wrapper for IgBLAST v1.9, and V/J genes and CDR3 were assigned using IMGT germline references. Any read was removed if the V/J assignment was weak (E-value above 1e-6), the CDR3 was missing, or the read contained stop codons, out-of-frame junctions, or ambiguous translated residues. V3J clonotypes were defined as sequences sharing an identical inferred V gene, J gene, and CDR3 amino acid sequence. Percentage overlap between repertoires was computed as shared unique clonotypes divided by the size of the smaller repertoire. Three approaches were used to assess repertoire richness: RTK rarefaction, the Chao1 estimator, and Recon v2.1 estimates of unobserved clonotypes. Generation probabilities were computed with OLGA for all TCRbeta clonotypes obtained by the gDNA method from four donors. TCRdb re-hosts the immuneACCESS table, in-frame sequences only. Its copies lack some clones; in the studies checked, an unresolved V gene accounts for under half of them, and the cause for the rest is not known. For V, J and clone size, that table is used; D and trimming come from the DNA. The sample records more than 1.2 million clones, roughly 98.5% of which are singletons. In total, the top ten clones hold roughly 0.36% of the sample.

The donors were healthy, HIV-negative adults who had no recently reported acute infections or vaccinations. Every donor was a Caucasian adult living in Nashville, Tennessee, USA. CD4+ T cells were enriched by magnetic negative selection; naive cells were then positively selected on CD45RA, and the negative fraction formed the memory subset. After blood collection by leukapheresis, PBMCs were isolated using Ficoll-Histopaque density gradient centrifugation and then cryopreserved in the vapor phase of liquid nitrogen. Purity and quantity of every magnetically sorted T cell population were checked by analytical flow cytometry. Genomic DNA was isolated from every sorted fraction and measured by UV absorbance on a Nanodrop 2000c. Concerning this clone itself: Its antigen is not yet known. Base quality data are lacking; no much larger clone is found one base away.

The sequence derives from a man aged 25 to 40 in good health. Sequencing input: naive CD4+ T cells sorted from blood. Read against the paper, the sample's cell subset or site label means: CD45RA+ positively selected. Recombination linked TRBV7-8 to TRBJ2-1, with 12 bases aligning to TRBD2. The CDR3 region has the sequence CASSLVPSGRAGNEQFF. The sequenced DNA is TGTGCCAGCAGCTTAGTCCCTAGCGGGAGGGCCGGGAATGAGCAGTTCTTC. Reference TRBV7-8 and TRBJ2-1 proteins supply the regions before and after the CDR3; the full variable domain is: GAGVSQSPRYKVAKRGQDVALRCDPISGHVSLFWYQQALGQGPEFLTYFQNEAQLDKSGLPSDRFFAERPEGSVSTLKIQRTQQEDSAVYLCASSLVPSGRAGNEQFFGPGTRLTVL.